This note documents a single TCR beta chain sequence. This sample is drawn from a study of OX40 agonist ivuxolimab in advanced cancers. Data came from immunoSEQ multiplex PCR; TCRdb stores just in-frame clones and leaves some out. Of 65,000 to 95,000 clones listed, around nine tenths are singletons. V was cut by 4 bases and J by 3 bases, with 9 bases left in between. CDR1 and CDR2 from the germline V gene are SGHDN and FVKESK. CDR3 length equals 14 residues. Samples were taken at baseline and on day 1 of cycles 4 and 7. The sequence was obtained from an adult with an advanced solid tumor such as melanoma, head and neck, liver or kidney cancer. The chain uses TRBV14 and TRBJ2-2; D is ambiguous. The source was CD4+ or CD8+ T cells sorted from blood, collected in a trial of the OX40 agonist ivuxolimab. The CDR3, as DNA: TGTGCCAGCAGCCCCCATTCGGACACCGGGGAGCTGTTTTTT. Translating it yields CASSPHSDTGELFF.